This record concerns one T cell receptor (beta chain) sequence. Its antigen is as yet unknown. These data originate in a study of cytotoxic CD8 clonotypes in ibrutinib-treated CLL. Study observations and caveats: An increase in clonality occurred at ibrutinib response, followed by a return toward baseline at progression. Few clonotypes were public, and these shrank or held steady under treatment.

Clones were read by immunoSEQ multiplex PCR, and TCRdb kept only the in-frame ones, dropping some. The data contain some 300,000 clones, almost 80% of them seen just once; the ten biggest clones take up 6.5% to 8%. Cryopreserved PBMCs supplied 1.5 to 2.5 micrograms of genomic DNA for TCR beta libraries. Trimming removed 7 bases from V and 0 bases from J, with 6 bases in between. Per germline, CDR1 SNHLY and CDR2 FYNNEI. CDR3 length: 13 amino acids. The chain joins TRBV2 to TRBJ2-2; D is ambiguous. The sequence came from a human donor with chronic lymphocytic leukemia. This material consisted of PBMCs, taken before ibrutinib treatment. CDR3 sequence reads: CASTGPNTGELFF. The DNA for the CDR3 is TGTGCCAGCACCGGGCCGAACACCGGGGAGCTGTTTTTT.